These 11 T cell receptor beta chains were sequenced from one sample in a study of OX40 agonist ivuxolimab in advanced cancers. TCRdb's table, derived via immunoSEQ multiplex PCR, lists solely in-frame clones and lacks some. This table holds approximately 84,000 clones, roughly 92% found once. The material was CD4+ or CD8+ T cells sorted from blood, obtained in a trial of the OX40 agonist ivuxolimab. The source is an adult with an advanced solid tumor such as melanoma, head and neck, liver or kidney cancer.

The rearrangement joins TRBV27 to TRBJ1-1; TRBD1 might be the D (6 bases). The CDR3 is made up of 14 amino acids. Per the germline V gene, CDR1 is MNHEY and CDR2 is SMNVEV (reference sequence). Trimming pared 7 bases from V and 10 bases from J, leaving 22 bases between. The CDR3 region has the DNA TGTGCCAGCAATCCCCGGGGGGCCCAACCCGGAGCTTTCTTT. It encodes CASNPRGAQPGAFF.

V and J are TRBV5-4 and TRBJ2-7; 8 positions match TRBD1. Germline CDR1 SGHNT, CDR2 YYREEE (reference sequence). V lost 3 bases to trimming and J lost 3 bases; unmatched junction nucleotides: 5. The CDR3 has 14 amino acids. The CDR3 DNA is TGTGCCAGCAGCTCCCGGGACAGGTACTACGAGCAGTACTTC. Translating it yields CASSSRDRYYEQYF.

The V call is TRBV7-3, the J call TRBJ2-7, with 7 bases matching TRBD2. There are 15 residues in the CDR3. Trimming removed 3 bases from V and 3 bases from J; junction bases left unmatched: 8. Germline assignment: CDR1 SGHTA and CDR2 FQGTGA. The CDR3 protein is CASSLWASGNYEQYF. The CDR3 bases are TGTGCCAGCAGCTTGTGGGCTAGCGGAAACTACGAGCAGTACTTC.

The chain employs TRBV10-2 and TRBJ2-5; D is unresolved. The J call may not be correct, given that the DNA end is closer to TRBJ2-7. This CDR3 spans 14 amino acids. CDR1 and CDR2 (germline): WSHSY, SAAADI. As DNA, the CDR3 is TGCGCCAGCAGTGAGCAGACATATTCCTACGAGCAGTACTTC. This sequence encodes CASSEQTYSYEQYF.

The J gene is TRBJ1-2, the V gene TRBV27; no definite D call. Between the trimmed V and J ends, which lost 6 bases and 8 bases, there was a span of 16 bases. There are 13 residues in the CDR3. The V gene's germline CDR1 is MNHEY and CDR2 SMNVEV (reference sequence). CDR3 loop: CASSAGLPGGYTF. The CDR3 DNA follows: TGTGCCAGCAGCGCCGGGCTTCCGGGGGGCTACACCTTC.

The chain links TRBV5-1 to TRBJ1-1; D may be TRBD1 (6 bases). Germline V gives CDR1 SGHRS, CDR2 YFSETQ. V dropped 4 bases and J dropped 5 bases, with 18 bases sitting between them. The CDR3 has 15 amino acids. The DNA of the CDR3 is TGCGCCAGCAGCCTCCGAGGGGGGTCAGGGACTGAAGCTTTCTTT. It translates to CASSLRGGSGTEAFF.

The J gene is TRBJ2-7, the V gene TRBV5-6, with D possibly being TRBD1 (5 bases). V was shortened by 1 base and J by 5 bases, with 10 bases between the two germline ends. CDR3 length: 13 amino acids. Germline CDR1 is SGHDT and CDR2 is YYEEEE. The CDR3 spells CASSLLTADEQYF. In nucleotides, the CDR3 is TGTGCCAGCAGCTTGTTGACAGCCGACGAGCAGTACTTC.

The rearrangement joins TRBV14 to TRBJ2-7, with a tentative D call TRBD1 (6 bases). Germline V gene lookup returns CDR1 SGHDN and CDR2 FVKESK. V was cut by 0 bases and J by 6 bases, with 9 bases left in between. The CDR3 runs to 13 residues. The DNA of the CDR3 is TGTGCCAGCAGCCAAGATTGGGGGCTCGAGCAGTACTTC. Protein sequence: CASSQDWGLEQYF. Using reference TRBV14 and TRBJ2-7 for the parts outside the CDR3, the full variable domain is EAGVTQFPSHSVIEKGQTVTLRCDPISGHDNLYWYRRVMGKEIKFLLHFVKESKQDESGMPNNRFLAERTGGTYSTLKVQPAELEDSGVYFCASSQDWGLEQYFGPGTRLTVT.

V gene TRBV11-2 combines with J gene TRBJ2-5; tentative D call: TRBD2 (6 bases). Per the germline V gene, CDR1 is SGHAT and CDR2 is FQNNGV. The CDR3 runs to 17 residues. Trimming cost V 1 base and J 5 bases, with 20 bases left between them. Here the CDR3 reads CASSLGFIGRKEETQYF. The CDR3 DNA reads TGTGCCAGCAGCTTAGGCTTTATAGGGAGGAAGGAGGAGACCCAGTACTTC.

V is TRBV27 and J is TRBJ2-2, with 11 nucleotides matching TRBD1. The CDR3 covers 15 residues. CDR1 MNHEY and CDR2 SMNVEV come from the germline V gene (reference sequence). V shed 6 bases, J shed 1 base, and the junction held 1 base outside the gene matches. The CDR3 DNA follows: TGTGCCAGCAGAGGGACAGGGGGGAACACCGGGGAGCTGTTTTTT. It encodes CASRGTGGNTGELFF.

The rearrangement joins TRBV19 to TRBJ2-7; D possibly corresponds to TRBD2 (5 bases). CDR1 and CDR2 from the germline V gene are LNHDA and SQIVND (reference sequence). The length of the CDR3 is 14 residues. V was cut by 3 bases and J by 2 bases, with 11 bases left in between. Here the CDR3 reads CASSIGGRTYEQYF. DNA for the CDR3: TGTGCCAGTAGTATTGGCGGGCGTACCTACGAGCAGTACTTC.